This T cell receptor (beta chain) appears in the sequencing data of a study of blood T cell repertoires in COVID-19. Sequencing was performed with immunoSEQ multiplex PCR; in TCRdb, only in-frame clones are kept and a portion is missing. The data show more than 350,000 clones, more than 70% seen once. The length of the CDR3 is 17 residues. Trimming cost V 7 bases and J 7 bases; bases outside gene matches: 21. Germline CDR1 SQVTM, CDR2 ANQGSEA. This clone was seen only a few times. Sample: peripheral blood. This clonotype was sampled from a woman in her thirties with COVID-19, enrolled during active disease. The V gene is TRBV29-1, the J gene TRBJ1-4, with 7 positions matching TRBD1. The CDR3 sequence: CSAGYGDSVGGGEKLFF. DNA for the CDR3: TGCAGCGCGGGATACGGGGACAGTGTTGGCGGTGGTGAAAAACTGTTTTTT. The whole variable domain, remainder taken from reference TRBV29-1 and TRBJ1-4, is SAVISQKPSRDICQRGTSLTIQCQVDSQVTMMFWYRQQPGQSLTLIATANQGSEATYESGFVIDKFPISRPNLTFSTLTVSNMSPEDSSIYLCSAGYGDSVGGGEKLFFGSGTQLSVL.